The present TCR beta chain was sequenced within a study of Ad26.COV2.S vaccination and SARS-CoV-2 variants. This sample's treatment: some 19 received Ad26.COV2.S at low or high dose, single or two shots; several received placebo; per-sample allocation not given. On day 63 after the first injection, vaccine and placebo recipients gave samples. Vaccination employed an Ad26 vector expressing the Wuhan-strain SARS-CoV-2 spike. Sequencing was performed with immunoSEQ multiplex PCR; in TCRdb, only in-frame clones are kept and a portion is missing. The profile shows about 400,000 clones, 70% to 90% of them singletons. Germline V gene lookup returns CDR1 MRHNA and CDR2 SNTAGT. CDR3 length equals 14 residues. V lost 3 bases, J lost 6 bases, and 14 bases lay in between.

This TCR was recovered from a person between 18 and 59 years old who received the Ad26.COV2.S COVID-19 vaccine or a placebo. This material consisted of peripheral blood, taken in a trial of Ad26.COV2.S vaccine versus placebo. The chain has TRBV6-4 and TRBJ1-1; D ambiguous. Here the CDR3 DNA reads TGTGCCAGCAGTGAATATGGGAGGGAGGCTGAAGCTTTCTTT. Residues: CASSEYGREAEAFF.